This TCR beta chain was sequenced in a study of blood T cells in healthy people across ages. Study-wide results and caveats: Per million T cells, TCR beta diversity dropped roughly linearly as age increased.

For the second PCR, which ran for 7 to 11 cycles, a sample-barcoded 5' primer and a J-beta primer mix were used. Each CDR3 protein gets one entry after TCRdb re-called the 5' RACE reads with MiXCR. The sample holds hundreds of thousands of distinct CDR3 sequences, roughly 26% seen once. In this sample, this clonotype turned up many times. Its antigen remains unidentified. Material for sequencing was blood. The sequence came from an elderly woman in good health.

Here the CDR3 reads CASSGTSGGFKNIQYF. CDR3 coding DNA: TGTGCCAGCAGCGGGACTAGCGGGGGATTCAAAAACATTCAGTACTTC. The chain has TRBV9 and TRBJ2-4, with TRBD2 matching 13 bases. CDR1 and CDR2 (germline): SGDLS, YYNGEE. V lost 3 bases to trimming and J lost 3 bases; unmatched junction nucleotides: 3. The CDR3 consists of 16 residues.